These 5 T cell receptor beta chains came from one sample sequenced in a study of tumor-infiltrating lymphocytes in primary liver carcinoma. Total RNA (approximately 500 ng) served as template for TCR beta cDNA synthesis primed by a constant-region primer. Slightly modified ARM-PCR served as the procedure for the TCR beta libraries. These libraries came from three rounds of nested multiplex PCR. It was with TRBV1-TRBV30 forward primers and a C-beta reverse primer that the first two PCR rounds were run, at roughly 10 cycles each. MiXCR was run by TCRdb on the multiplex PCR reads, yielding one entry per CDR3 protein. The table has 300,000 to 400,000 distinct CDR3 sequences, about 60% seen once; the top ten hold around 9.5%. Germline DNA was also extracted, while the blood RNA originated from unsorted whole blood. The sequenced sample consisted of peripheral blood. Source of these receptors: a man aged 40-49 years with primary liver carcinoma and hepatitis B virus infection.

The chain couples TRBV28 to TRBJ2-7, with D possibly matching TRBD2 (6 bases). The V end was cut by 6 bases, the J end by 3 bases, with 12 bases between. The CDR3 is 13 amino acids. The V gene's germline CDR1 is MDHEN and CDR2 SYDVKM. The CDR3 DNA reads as TGTGCCAGCAGCCTTCCTAGCGACTACGAGCAGTACTTC. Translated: CASSLPSDYEQYF.

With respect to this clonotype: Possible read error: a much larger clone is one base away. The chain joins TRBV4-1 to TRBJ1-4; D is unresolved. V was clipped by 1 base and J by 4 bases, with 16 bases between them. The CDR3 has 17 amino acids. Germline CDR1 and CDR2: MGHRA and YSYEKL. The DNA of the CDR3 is TGCGCCAGCAGCCAAGGTGATAGGGTCGGCTATAATGAAAAACTGTTTTTT. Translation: CASSQGDRVGYNEKLFF.

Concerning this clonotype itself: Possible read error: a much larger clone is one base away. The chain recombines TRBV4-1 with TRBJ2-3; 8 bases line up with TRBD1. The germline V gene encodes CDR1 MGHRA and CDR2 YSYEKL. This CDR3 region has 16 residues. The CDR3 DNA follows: TGCGCCAGCAGCCAAGTTCCAGGACAGGGAACAGATACGCACTATTTT. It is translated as CASSQVPGQGTDTHYF.

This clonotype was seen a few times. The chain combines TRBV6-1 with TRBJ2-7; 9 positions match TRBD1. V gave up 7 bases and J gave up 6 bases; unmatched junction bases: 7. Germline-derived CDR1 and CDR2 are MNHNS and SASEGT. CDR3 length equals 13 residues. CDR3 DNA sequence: TGTGCCAGCAACCGACAGGGGGGGGCCGAGCAGTACTTC. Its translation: CASNRQGGAEQYF.

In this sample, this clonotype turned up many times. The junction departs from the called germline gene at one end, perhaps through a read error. CDR3 in amino acids: CSVKDGSSGNTIYF. The CDR3 bases are TGCAGCGTTAAAGACGGTAGCTCTGGAAACACCATATATTTT. The genes are TRBV29-1 and TRBJ1-3; D gene unclear. The CDR3 has 14 residues. The V gene's germline CDR1 is SQVTM and CDR2 ANQGSEA.